Here is one T cell receptor (beta chain) with its context. Profiled with immunoSEQ multiplex PCR; TCRdb holds only in-frame clones, not every one. The table shows under 250,000 clones, with 75% to 95% occurring only once. This specimen comes from a study of cytomegalovirus exposure and HLA in healthy donors. Germline V gene lookup returns CDR1 SGHDN and CDR2 FVKESK. V was shortened by 3 bases and J by 2 bases, with 11 bases between the two germline ends. The CDR3 sequence is 15 residues long. The chain employs TRBV14 and TRBJ1-5, with D unresolved. The clonotype was recovered from a woman aged 18-29 years in good health and CMV-seronegative. The material sequenced was PBMCs. The DNA of the CDR3 is TGTGCCAGCAGCCAGGCGGGATTTGGCAATCAGCCCCAGCATTTT. Translated, it gives CASSQAGFGNQPQHF. The whole variable domain, remainder taken from reference TRBV14 and TRBJ1-5, is EAGVTQFPSHSVIEKGQTVTLRCDPISGHDNLYWYRRVMGKEIKFLLHFVKESKQDESGMPNNRFLAERTGGTYSTLKVQPAELEDSGVYFCASSQAGFGNQPQHFGDGTRLSIL.